These 27 T cell receptor beta chains originate from one sample sequenced in a study of T cells in Graves' hyperthyroidism and ophthalmopathy. TCR beta CDR3 regions were amplified from RNA transcripts. TCR CDR3 underwent first-round RT-PCR with the HTBI primer set. TCRdb ran MiXCR on the multiplex PCR reads and lists one entry per CDR3 protein. The sample holds fewer than 400,000 distinct CDR3 sequences, more than 12% seen once. Sequencing was carried out using blood. Receptor source: a man aged 45-65 years with Graves' ophthalmopathy.

This clonotype has at least ten counts. The chain is built from TRBV11-2 and TRBJ1-3; TRBD1 might be the D (6 bases). The CDR3 has 13 residues. In germline, CDR1 is SGHAT, CDR2 FQNNGV. V dropped 5 bases and J dropped 1 base, with 6 bases sitting between them. CDR3 region: CASSQGSGNTIYF. The CDR3 region has the DNA TGTGCCAGCAGCCAGGGGTCTGGAAACACCATATATTTT.

In its sample, this clonotype was seen many times. This rearrangement joins TRBV27 to TRBJ2-2; maybe TRBD1 (6 bases). There are 16 residues in the CDR3. The V end was cut by 9 bases, the J end by 5 bases, with 22 bases between. CDR1 is MNHEY, CDR2 SMNVEV, per germline (reference sequence). The CDR3 here is CARINPNRDQTGELFF. For the CDR3, the DNA is TGTGCCAGGATCAACCCTAACAGGGATCAAACCGGGGAGCTGTTTTTT.

The CDR3 nucleotides read TGTGCCAGTCGTAAAGCTCCTGGGACAGGGAACACTGAAGCTTTCTTT. It encodes CASRKAPGTGNTEAFF. The V and J genes are TRBV19 and TRBJ1-1; 8 bases agree with TRBD1. Germline CDR1 and CDR2: LNHDA and SQIVND (reference sequence). The CDR3 has 16 amino acids. Losses at the gene ends were 8 bases for V and 1 base for J; bases not matched to a gene: 12. Full variable domain (remainder filled in from reference TRBV19 and TRBJ1-1): DGGITQSPKYLFRKEGQNVTLSCEQNLNHDAMYWYRQDPGQGLRLIYYSQIVNDFQKGDIAEGYSVSREKKESFPLTVTSAQKNPTAFYLCASRKAPGTGNTEAFFGQGTRLTVV.

As DNA, the CDR3 is TGCAGCGTTGAAGTCGTCTATGAGCAGTTCTTC. It is translated as CSVEVVYEQFF. This chain links TRBV29-1 with TRBJ2-1; D is unresolved. The germline V gene encodes CDR1 SQVTM and CDR2 ANQGSEA. The V gene lost 1 base and the J gene lost 8 bases, with 6 bases spanning the gap. The CDR3 runs to 11 residues.

This clonotype was counted ten times or more. V and J are TRBV20-1 and TRBJ2-7, with a weak D call TRBD2 (6 bases). Germline assignment: CDR1 DFQATT and CDR2 SNEGSKA (reference sequence). V was shortened by 1 base and J by 1 base, with 11 bases between the two germline ends. This CDR3 contains 14 residues. For the CDR3, the DNA is TGCAGTGCTAGAGGGGCGGCGGGATCCTACGAGCAGTACTTC. This codes for CSARGAAGSYEQYF.

The chain combines TRBV12-3 or TRBV12-4 with TRBJ2-2; 16 bases align to TRBD2. This CDR3 has 19 amino acids. The ends lost 5 bases at V and 0 bases at J; junction bases unmatched: 6. CDR3 amino acids: CASSGGLAGGPANTGELFF. The DNA of the CDR3 is TGTGCCAGCAGTGGGGGACTAGCGGGAGGGCCCGCGAACACCGGGGAGCTGTTTTTT.

This clonotype has just a few counts. V and J are TRBV6-1 and TRBJ1-1; TRBD1 matches 8 bases. Germline V gene sequence: CDR1 MNHNS, CDR2 SASEGT. The V segment lost 6 bases and the J segment 10 bases; nucleotides outside the gene matches: 7. This CDR3 spans 12 amino acids. The CDR3 region is CASRDRVFGAFF. The CDR3 DNA reads as TGTGCCAGCAGGGACAGGGTTTTCGGAGCTTTCTTT.

Ten or more counts support this clonotype. V and J are TRBV3-1 and TRBJ2-3; tentatively, D is TRBD2 (5 bases). The CDR3 spans 14 residues. V shed 5 bases and J shed 2 bases, with 11 bases lying between them. Per germline, CDR1 LGHDT and CDR2 YNNKEL (reference sequence). For the CDR3, the DNA is TGTGCCAGCAGCTCGACTACCACCACAGATACGCAGTATTTT. Amino acid sequence: CASSSTTTTDTQYF.

This clonotype was seen only a few times. Sequence at one end of the junction differs from germline and may be a read error. This rearrangement joins TRBV4-1 to TRBJ1-2, with TRBD1 identical over 7 bases. CDR1 and CDR2 (germline): MGHRA, YSYEKL. The CDR3 covers 16 residues. The CDR3 nucleotides read TGCGCCAGCGGCCAAGATGGACGACAGGGTAGCTATGGCTACACCTTC. It specifies CASGQDGRQGSYGYTF.

This chain joins TRBV25-1 and TRBJ2-1; unclear D gene. Germline V gene sequence: CDR1 MGHDK, CDR2 SYGVNS. There are 10 residues in the CDR3. Trimming pared 4 bases from V and 9 bases from J, leaving 4 bases between. The CDR3 region has the DNA TGTGCCAGCAGTGCTGGTGAGCAGTTCTTC. This sequence encodes CASSAGEQFF.

This clonotype was seen more than once but under ten times. The chain combines TRBV18 with TRBJ1-1, with 9 bases lining up with TRBD1. Looked up from germline, CDR1 is KGHSH and CDR2 is LQKENI. CDR3 length: 14 amino acids. Losses at the gene ends were 5 bases for V and 1 base for J; bases not matched to a gene: 2. CDR3 in amino acids: CASSTGGGNTEAFF. The DNA for the CDR3 is TGTGCCAGCTCAACAGGGGGCGGGAACACTGAAGCTTTCTTT.

The rearrangement uses TRBV4-1 and TRBJ2-3; D might be TRBD1 (6 bases). The CDR3 spans 16 residues. Germline loops: CDR1 MGHRA, CDR2 YSYEKL. V was clipped by 3 bases and J by 6 bases, with 19 bases between them. The CDR3 region is CASSHSRGTQRDTQYF. CDR3 in DNA: TGCGCCAGCAGCCATTCCAGGGGAACTCAAAGGGATACGCAGTATTTT.

In this sample, this clonotype turned up many times. This sequence joins TRBV11-2 and TRBJ1-1; D remains unclear. Trimming left V 5 bases short and J 4 bases short, with 14 bases between. The CDR3 totals 14 residues. In germline, CDR1 is SGHAT, CDR2 FQNNGV. The CDR3 loop reads CASSQVLGSTEAFF. In nucleotides, the CDR3 is TGTGCCAGCAGCCAGGTTTTAGGGAGCACTGAAGCTTTCTTT.

The rearrangement joins TRBV24-1 to TRBJ2-5; no definite D call. CDR3 size: 13 residues. Germline assignment: CDR1 KGHDR and CDR2 SFDVKD. V dropped 3 bases and J dropped 7 bases, with 11 bases sitting between them. In DNA form, the CDR3 reads TGTGCCACCAGTGATGACGGATATGGGACCCAGTACTTC. Its translation: CATSDDGYGTQYF.

The J gene is TRBJ2-3, the V gene TRBV6-2 or TRBV6-3, with D hard to call. Trimming removed 2 bases at V and 0 bases at J, with 6 bases between. The CDR3 loop spans 14 amino acids. CDR1 and CDR2 from the germline V gene are MNHEY and SVGEGT. The CDR3 loop reads CASSYPDSTDTQYF. Here the CDR3 DNA reads TGTGCCAGCAGTTACCCGGACAGCACAGATACGCAGTATTTT.

The CDR3, as DNA: TGTGCCAGTAGTATAGATGGCGGCAGGGGGTACGAGCAGTACTTC. Translation gives CASSIDGGRGYEQYF. This chain links TRBV19 with TRBJ2-7, with 7 bases that match TRBD1. CDR1 LNHDA and CDR2 SQIVND come from the germline V gene (reference sequence). The CDR3 length is 15 residues. V shed 0 bases and J 4 bases; nucleotides not matched to a gene: 6.

For this clonotype: A much larger clone differs by one base, so this may be a read error. The chain has TRBV30 and TRBJ1-1; tentative D call: TRBD1 (6 bases). The CDR3 totals 15 residues. Looked up from germline, CDR1 is GTSNPN and CDR2 is SVGIG (reference sequence). CDR3 amino acids: CAWSVGGARVTETFF. CDR3 DNA: TGTGCCTGGAGTGTGGGGGGCGCGAGGGTCACTGAAACTTTCTTT.

This clonotype was detected only a few times. The chain has TRBV19 and TRBJ2-7; 9 nucleotides align to TRBD2. There are 16 residues in the CDR3. Germline V gives CDR1 LNHDA, CDR2 SQIVND (reference sequence). Trimming took 6 bases from V and 5 from J; bases not matched to a gene: 14. As DNA, the CDR3 is TGTGCCAGTAGGAACGCGGGGGGTAGCGGGAGCCACGAGCAGTACTTC. This encodes CASRNAGGSGSHEQYF.

This clonotype was seen at least ten times. V and J are TRBV30 and TRBJ2-7; D possibly corresponds to TRBD2 (5 bases). Trimming shortened V by 1 base and J by 4 bases, and 11 bases separated the two germline ends. CDR1 and CDR2 from the germline V gene are GTSNPN and SVGIG (reference sequence). The CDR3 has 13 amino acids. CDR3 residues: CAWSAGSGYEQYF. In nucleotides, the CDR3 is TGTGCCTGGAGTGCGGGGTCTGGTTACGAGCAGTACTTC.

V and J are TRBV10-1 and TRBJ2-2; tentative D call: TRBD2 (5 bases). V lost 3 bases and J lost 1, with 12 bases in between. Germline loops: CDR1 WNHNN, CDR2 SYGVQD (reference sequence). The CDR3 extends over 16 amino acids. The DNA for the CDR3 is TGCGCCAGCAGTGAATCGGCTAGCCAGAACACCGGGGAGCTGTTTTTT. Translation: CASSESASQNTGELFF.

This clonotype has at least ten counts. The chain joins TRBV9 to TRBJ2-5; D uncertain. The germline V and J ends were trimmed by 1 base and 2 bases, with 3 bases remaining between them. Germline V gene sequence: CDR1 SGDLS, CDR2 YYNGEE. CDR3 length: 12 amino acids. The CDR3 DNA follows: TGTGCCAGCAGCGTATCGCAAGAGACCCAGTACTTC. Its translation: CASSVSQETQYF.

This clonotype was seen at least ten times. V usage is TRBV7-9 and J usage is TRBJ1-2, with D unresolved. The CDR3 loop spans 13 amino acids. V gave up 3 bases and J gave up 6 bases, with 11 bases separating them. CDR1 SEHNR and CDR2 FQNEAQ come from the germline V gene (reference sequence). The CDR3 region is CASSFPGQNGYTF. The DNA for the CDR3 is TGTGCCAGCAGCTTCCCCGGTCAAAATGGCTACACCTTC.

This clonotype was seen at least ten times. This sequence joins TRBV12-3 or TRBV12-4 and TRBJ2-2; a possible D gene is TRBD2 (5 bases). The CDR3 totals 14 residues. Trimming left V 5 bases short and J 6 bases short, with 13 bases between. The CDR3 sequence: CASSDGVVAGELFF. The CDR3 DNA sequence: TGTGCCAGCAGTGACGGGGTAGTCGCCGGGGAGCTGTTTTTT.

This clonotype was observed a few times. This chain uses TRBV7-8 with TRBJ2-5; the match to TRBD1 covers 12 bases. Germline CDR1 is SGHVS and CDR2 is FQNEAQ. The CDR3 totals 16 residues. With 5 bases clipped from V and 5 bases from J, the junction kept 9 bases outside the gene matches. CDR3 sequence reads: CASSGRDRGLVETQYF. The DNA of the CDR3 is TGTGCCAGCAGCGGCCGGGACAGGGGGCTCGTGGAGACCCAGTACTTC.

This clonotype was detected ten times or more. This rearrangement joins TRBV5-1 to TRBJ2-7; D not certain. The CDR3 totals 14 residues. V gave up 1 base and J gave up 2 bases, with 10 bases separating them. Germline CDR1 is SGHRS and CDR2 is YFSETQ. The CDR3 is CASSLKSVAYEQYF. In DNA form, the CDR3 reads TGCGCCAGCAGCTTGAAGTCTGTAGCCTACGAGCAGTACTTC. The full variable domain, in which reference TRBV5-1 and TRBJ2-7 provide the parts outside the CDR3, is KAGVTQTPRYLIKTRGQQVTLSCSPISGHRSVSWYQQTPGQGLQFLFEYFSETQRNKGNFPGRFSGRQFSNSRSEMNVSTLELGDSALYLCASSLKSVAYEQYFGPGTRLTVT.

This clonotype has ten or more counts. The chain couples TRBV20-1 to TRBJ2-3; perhaps TRBD1 as D (5 bases). The V gene's germline CDR1 is DFQATT and CDR2 SNEGSKA (reference sequence). This CDR3 is 15 amino acids long. The ends were cut back, 0 bases at V and 2 bases at J, with 12 bases in the middle. The CDR3 DNA follows: TGCAGTGCTAGAGACCCAAGACAGAACACAGATACGCAGTATTTT. It specifies CSARDPRQNTDTQYF.

This clonotype was counted ten times or more. The chain recombines TRBV28 with TRBJ2-5; 8 bases are shared with TRBD1. Germline CDR1 is MDHEN and CDR2 is SYDVKM. The length of the CDR3 is 16 residues. V gave up 4 bases and J gave up 4 bases; unmatched junction bases: 11. The CDR3 DNA reads as TGTGCCAGCAGTTCCGTGGGGACAGGTGGGCCAGAGACCCAGTACTTC. As protein: CASSSVGTGGPETQYF.